Listed below are T cell receptor beta chains from one sample, sequenced in a study of cytomegalovirus exposure and HLA in healthy donors. Measured with immunoSEQ multiplex PCR; TCRdb has only the in-frame clones, and not every one. Of about 330,000 clones detected, approximately 86% appear once; the ten largest clones hold over 1%. The specimen was PBMCs. The receptors derive from a woman in her twenties or thirties in good health and CMV-seropositive. CDR3s include the opening cysteine and the closing phenylalanine or tryptophan. Fields, in order: V gene, D gene, clone size, J gene, CDR3 DNA, CDR3 protein. The D gene is left open where the match is weak. Part of the rows lack a size; the others show once, few, many or a class for expanded clones.

V gene: TRBV27
D gene: -
clone size: -
J gene: TRBJ1-5
CDR3 DNA: TGTGCCAGCAGTCAAACGGATAGCAATCAGCCCCAGCATTTT
CDR3 protein: CASSQTDSNQPQHF

V gene: TRBV11-1
D gene: -
clone size: -
J gene: TRBJ1-6
CDR3 DNA: TGTGCCAGCAGCCTAGGGGAGGCATCGAATTCACCCCTCCACTTT
CDR3 protein: CASSLGEASNSPLHF

V gene: TRBV18
D gene: TRBD1
clone size: -
J gene: TRBJ2-7
CDR3 DNA: TGTGCCAGCTCCTCTACAGGGGTTTCCGAGCAGTACTTC
CDR3 protein: CASSSTGVSEQYF

V gene: TRBV30
D gene: -
clone size: -
J gene: TRBJ2-7
CDR3 DNA: TGTGCCTGGATGGGCGAAGTGACAGGTGACTCCTACGAGCAGTACTTC
CDR3 protein: CAWMGEVTGDSYEQYF

V gene: TRBV9
D gene: -
clone size: many
J gene: TRBJ1-2
CDR3 DNA: TGTGCCAGCAGCACCCCCCCAGGGACACATGGCTACACCTTC
CDR3 protein: CASSTPPGTHGYTF

V gene: TRBV9
D gene: TRBD2
clone size: -
J gene: TRBJ2-7
CDR3 DNA: TGTGCCAGCAGCGTGTCCAGCGGGAGCTACGAGCAGTACTTC
CDR3 protein: CASSVSSGSYEQYF

V gene: TRBV25-1
D gene: -
clone size: -
J gene: TRBJ2-2
CDR3 DNA: TGTGCCAGCAGTGAATCCAGGGGCTCGAACACCGGGGAGCTGTTTTTT
CDR3 protein: CASSESRGSNTGELFF

V gene: TRBV9
D gene: -
clone size: -
J gene: TRBJ2-7
CDR3 DNA: TGTGCCAGCAGCCCCAAGGGGGGGTACGAGCAGTACTTC
CDR3 protein: CASSPKGGYEQYF

V gene: TRBV7-9
D gene: -
clone size: -
J gene: TRBJ2-2
CDR3 DNA: TGTGCCAGCAGCTTAGGGCAAGCCGCCGGGGAGCTGTTTTTT
CDR3 protein: CASSLGQAAGELFF

V gene: TRBV19
D gene: -
clone size: -
J gene: TRBJ2-5
CDR3 DNA: TGTGCCAGTAATTTAGGAGGAGGTCATGAGACCCAGTACTTC
CDR3 protein: CASNLGGGHETQYF

V gene: TRBV5-6
D gene: TRBD2
clone size: -
J gene: TRBJ2-5
CDR3 DNA: TGTGCCAGCAGCTTGGGGCTAGCGGGAGTACAAGAGACCCAGTACTTC
CDR3 protein: CASSLGLAGVQETQYF

V gene: TRBV7-9
D gene: TRBD1
clone size: -
J gene: TRBJ1-1
CDR3 DNA: TGTGCCAGCAGCATCCGGACAGGGCTCACTGAAGCTTTCTTT
CDR3 protein: CASSIRTGLTEAFF

V gene: TRBV27
D gene: -
clone size: once
J gene: TRBJ2-1
CDR3 DNA: TGTGCCAGCAGTTTAAAATGGTCGGCTAGCAGACACAATGAGCAGTTCTTC
CDR3 protein: CASSLKWSASRHNEQFF

V gene: TRBV4-3
D gene: TRBD1
clone size: -
J gene: TRBJ1-5
CDR3 DNA: TGCGCCAGCAGCCAAGATGTTTGGACCCAGGGGGGTCAGCCCCAGCATTTT
CDR3 protein: CASSQDVWTQGGQPQHF

V gene: TRBV7-9
D gene: -
clone size: -
J gene: TRBJ1-1
CDR3 DNA: TGTGCCAGCAGCTTGGGGGCAATTGAAGCTTTCTTT
CDR3 protein: CASSLGAIEAFF

V gene: TRBV30
D gene: -
clone size: -
J gene: TRBJ2-5
CDR3 DNA: TGTGCCTGGAGGAATCGGGACTACCAAGAGACCCAGTACTTC
CDR3 protein: CAWRNRDYQETQYF

V gene: TRBV4-1
D gene: -
clone size: -
J gene: TRBJ2-7
CDR3 DNA: TGCGCCAGCAGCCTCCGGGACGGGGCCTACGAGCAGTACTTC
CDR3 protein: CASSLRDGAYEQYF

V gene: TRBV27
D gene: -
clone size: -
J gene: TRBJ1-5
CDR3 DNA: TGTGCCAGCAGTTTATCCCCCGAGACAGATAGCAATCAGCCCCAGCATTTT
CDR3 protein: CASSLSPETDSNQPQHF

V gene: TRBV6-1
D gene: -
clone size: -
J gene: TRBJ2-3
CDR3 DNA: TGTGCCAGCAGTGAAGTTCAGTGGGCAGGGGCGTTAAGTACAGATACGCAGTATTTT
CDR3 protein: CASSEVQWAGALSTDTQYF

V gene: TRBV5-1
D gene: TRBD2
clone size: -
J gene: TRBJ2-5
CDR3 DNA: TGCGCCAGCAGCTTGTACCCCCTCCTCGGCGGGGGGTCCCCTGAAGAGACCCAGTACTTC
CDR3 protein: CASSLYPLLGGGSPEETQYF

V gene: TRBV19
D gene: -
clone size: -
J gene: TRBJ2-1
CDR3 DNA: TGTGCCAGTAGTAAGAGTCGGAAAAATGAGCAGTTCTTC
CDR3 protein: CASSKSRKNEQFF

V gene: TRBV27
D gene: -
clone size: -
J gene: TRBJ1-4
CDR3 DNA: TGTGCCAGCAGTATAGGTGGCGGGGGGGATAATGAAAAACTGTTTTTT
CDR3 protein: CASSIGGGGDNEKLFF

V gene: TRBV30
D gene: TRBD2
clone size: -
J gene: TRBJ2-7
CDR3 DNA: TGTGCCTGGAGTGGACTAGCGGGAGGGCCACTCGAGCAGTACTTC
CDR3 protein: CAWSGLAGGPLEQYF

V gene: TRBV27
D gene: -
clone size: -
J gene: TRBJ2-7
CDR3 DNA: TGTGCCAGCAGTTTACTGGGATTAGGCTACGAGCAGTACTTC
CDR3 protein: CASSLLGLGYEQYF

V gene: TRBV5-1
D gene: TRBD1
clone size: -
J gene: TRBJ2-2
CDR3 DNA: TGCGCCAGCAGCTTGCCCCAGGGGGACACCGGGGAGCTGTTTTTT
CDR3 protein: CASSLPQGDTGELFF

V gene: TRBV5-1
D gene: -
clone size: -
J gene: TRBJ2-3
CDR3 DNA: TGCGCCAGCAGCTTGGTCGTGACGGAGTCCACAGATACGCAGTATTTT
CDR3 protein: CASSLVVTESTDTQYF

V gene: TRBV7-9
D gene: -
clone size: -
J gene: TRBJ2-7
CDR3 DNA: TGTGCCAGCAGCTTAGAGGGGTACTACTACGAGCAGTACTTC
CDR3 protein: CASSLEGYYYEQYF

V gene: TRBV28
D gene: -
clone size: -
J gene: TRBJ2-6
CDR3 DNA: TGTGCCAGCAGTTCCCCCGGTTTGGGCTCTGGGGCCAACGTCCTGACTTTC
CDR3 protein: CASSSPGLGSGANVLTF

V gene: TRBV30
D gene: -
clone size: -
J gene: TRBJ1-1
CDR3 DNA: TGTGCCTGGAAGGTCCTCCCAGGGCGGAACACTGAAGCTTTCTTT
CDR3 protein: CAWKVLPGRNTEAFF

V gene: TRBV7-6
D gene: -
clone size: -
J gene: TRBJ2-2
CDR3 DNA: TGTGCCAGCAGCTTAGTACCTGGGCCGGGCACCGGGGAGCTGTTTTTT
CDR3 protein: CASSLVPGPGTGELFF

V gene: TRBV25-1
D gene: -
clone size: -
J gene: TRBJ2-2
CDR3 DNA: TGTGCCAGCACGGGCCTATCGGGCACCGGGGAGCTGTTTTTT
CDR3 protein: CASTGLSGTGELFF

V gene: TRBV27
D gene: -
clone size: -
J gene: TRBJ1-4
CDR3 DNA: TGTGCCAGCGAGGGGGCAACTAATGAAAAACTGTTTTTT
CDR3 protein: CASEGATNEKLFF

V gene: TRBV7-8
D gene: TRBD1
clone size: -
J gene: TRBJ2-7
CDR3 DNA: TGTGCCAGCAGCAACACGGACAGGCACTCCTACGAGCAGTACTTC
CDR3 protein: CASSNTDRHSYEQYF

V gene: TRBV30
D gene: -
clone size: -
J gene: TRBJ2-7
CDR3 DNA: TGTGCCTGGAGTAAAGGGCTCCTGTCCTACGAGCAGTACTTC
CDR3 protein: CAWSKGLLSYEQYF

V gene: TRBV6-4
D gene: TRBD2
clone size: -
J gene: TRBJ2-7
CDR3 DNA: TGTGCCAGCAGTGAGATCCTAGCGGGGGGATACGAGCAGTACTTC
CDR3 protein: CASSEILAGGYEQYF

V gene: TRBV29-1
D gene: TRBD2
clone size: -
J gene: TRBJ2-3
CDR3 DNA: TGCAGCGTTGAAAAGGGACTAGCGGGGTCGGATACGCAGTATTTT
CDR3 protein: CSVEKGLAGSDTQYF

V gene: TRBV7-9
D gene: -
clone size: few
J gene: TRBJ2-7
CDR3 DNA: TGTGCCAGCAGCTCCACGGACAGGGAGGGTATAGGATCCTACGAGCAGTACTTC
CDR3 protein: CASSSTDREGIGSYEQYF

V gene: TRBV7-9
D gene: -
clone size: few
J gene: TRBJ1-1
CDR3 DNA: TGTGCCAGCAGCGATGACAGAACGGCTTTCTTT
CDR3 protein: CASSDDRTAFF

V gene: TRBV11-2
D gene: -
clone size: -
J gene: TRBJ1-2
CDR3 DNA: TGTGCCAGCAGCTTAGATTATCGGACAACGCCCTATGGCTACACCTTC
CDR3 protein: CASSLDYRTTPYGYTF

V gene: TRBV5-1
D gene: TRBD2
clone size: once
J gene: TRBJ2-3
CDR3 DNA: TGCGCCAGCAGCTTGGAACACACCGGGACTAGCGGTGGGAAAGATACGCAGTATTTT
CDR3 protein: CASSLEHTGTSGGKDTQYF

V gene: TRBV5-4
D gene: -
clone size: -
J gene: TRBJ2-1
CDR3 DNA: TGTGCCAGCAGCTTCGAAGCTTCCAGGGCCCATGAGCAGTTCTTC
CDR3 protein: CASSFEASRAHEQFF

V gene: TRBV5-1
D gene: -
clone size: -
J gene: TRBJ1-1
CDR3 DNA: TGCGCCAGCAGCAGGGACCTCACTGAAGCTTTCTTT
CDR3 protein: CASSRDLTEAFF

V gene: TRBV5-6
D gene: TRBD1
clone size: -
J gene: TRBJ1-2
CDR3 DNA: TGTGCCAGCAGCCGGGACAGGGGAAACTATGGCTACACCTTC
CDR3 protein: CASSRDRGNYGYTF

V gene: TRBV4-3
D gene: TRBD2
clone size: -
J gene: TRBJ2-7
CDR3 DNA: TGCGCCAGCAGCCAAGATAGGCTAGCGGGGCGCTACGAGCAGTACTTC
CDR3 protein: CASSQDRLAGRYEQYF

V gene: TRBV18
D gene: -
clone size: once
J gene: TRBJ2-1
CDR3 DNA: TGTGCCAGCTCACGACCGGAGTCCTACAATGAGCAGTTCTTC
CDR3 protein: CASSRPESYNEQFF

V gene: TRBV7-6
D gene: TRBD1
clone size: -
J gene: TRBJ2-1
CDR3 DNA: TGTGCCAGCACCATCGGGACAGGGGGGCACAATGAGCAGTTCTTC
CDR3 protein: CASTIGTGGHNEQFF